This entry describes one T cell receptor beta chain. An amount of RNA that ranged from roughly 0.45 to 1 ug was reverse transcribed with random hexamers. TCRdb called the immunoSEQ multiplex PCR reads again in MiXCR, with one record for every CDR3 protein. The sample records about 130,000 distinct CDR3 sequences, 75% to 90% being singletons. The sample comes from a study of CD8 T cells in Susac syndrome. Sample: CD8+ T cells from PBMCs. The receptor was isolated from a human donor with multiple sclerosis.

The CDR3, as DNA: TGTGCCAGCAGCTCCGGGGCCGGTAACTATGGCTACACCTTC. As protein: CASSSGAGNYGYTF. This chain uses TRBV7-9 with TRBJ1-2; D might be TRBD1 (5 bases). The CDR3 consists of 14 residues. The germline CDR1 and CDR2 sequences are SEHNR and FQNEAQ (reference sequence). V was trimmed by 4 bases and J by 1 base, leaving 10 bases between them.